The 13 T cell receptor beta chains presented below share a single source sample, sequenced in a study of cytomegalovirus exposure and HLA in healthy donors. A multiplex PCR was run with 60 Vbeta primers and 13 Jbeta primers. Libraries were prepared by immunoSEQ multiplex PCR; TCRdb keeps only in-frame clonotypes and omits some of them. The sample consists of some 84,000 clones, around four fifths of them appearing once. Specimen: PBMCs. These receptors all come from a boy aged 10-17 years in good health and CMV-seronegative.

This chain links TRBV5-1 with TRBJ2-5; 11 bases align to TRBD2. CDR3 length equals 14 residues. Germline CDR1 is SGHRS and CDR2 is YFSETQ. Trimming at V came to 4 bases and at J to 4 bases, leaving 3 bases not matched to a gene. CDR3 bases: TGCGCCAGCAGCCCGGGACTAGCGGTAGAGACCCAGTACTTC. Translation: CASSPGLAVETQYF.

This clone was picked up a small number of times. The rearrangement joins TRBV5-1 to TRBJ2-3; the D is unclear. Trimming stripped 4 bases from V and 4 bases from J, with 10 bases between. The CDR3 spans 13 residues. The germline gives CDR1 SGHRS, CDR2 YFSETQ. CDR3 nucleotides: TGCGCCAGCAGCCCGCTCGACTCAGATACGCAGTATTTT. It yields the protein CASSPLDSDTQYF.

The CDR3 bases are TGCGCCAGCAGCCAAGATCCGAGGGATCAGCCCCAGCATTTT. Protein: CASSQDPRDQPQHF. This chain uses TRBV4-1 with TRBJ1-5; D ambiguous. This CDR3 is 14 amino acids long. The V end was cut by 0 bases, the J end by 5 bases, with 8 bases between. Germline V gives CDR1 MGHRA, CDR2 YSYEKL.

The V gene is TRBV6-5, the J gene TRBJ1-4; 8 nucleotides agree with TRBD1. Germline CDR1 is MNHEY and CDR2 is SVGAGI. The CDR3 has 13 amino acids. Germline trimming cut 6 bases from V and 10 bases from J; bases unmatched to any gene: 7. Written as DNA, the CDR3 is TGTGCCAGCAGGCTAGGACAGGGCGGAAAACTGTTTTTT. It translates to CASRLGQGGKLFF.

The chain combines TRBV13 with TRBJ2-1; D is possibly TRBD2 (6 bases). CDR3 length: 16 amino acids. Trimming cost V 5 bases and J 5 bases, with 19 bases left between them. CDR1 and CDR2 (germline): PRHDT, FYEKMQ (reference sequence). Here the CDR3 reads CASSRDSPYQDNEQFF. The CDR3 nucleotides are TGTGCCAGCAGCCGGGACTCCCCATATCAGGACAATGAGCAGTTCTTC.

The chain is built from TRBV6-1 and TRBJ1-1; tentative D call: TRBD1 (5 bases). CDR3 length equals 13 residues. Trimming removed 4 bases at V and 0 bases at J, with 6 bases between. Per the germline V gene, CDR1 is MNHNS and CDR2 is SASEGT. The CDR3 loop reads CASSATVNTEAFF. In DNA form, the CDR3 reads TGTGCCAGCAGTGCGACAGTGAACACTGAAGCTTTCTTT.

CDR3 sequence reads: CASSLTGSYSNQPQHF. The CDR3 nucleotides are TGTGCCAGCAGTTTGACAGGGTCCTATAGCAATCAGCCCCAGCATTTT. V usage is TRBV28 and J usage is TRBJ1-5; TRBD1 agrees at 7 bases. Germline lookup yields CDR1 MDHEN and CDR2 SYDVKM. The V segment lost 3 bases and the J segment 0 bases; nucleotides outside the gene matches: 5. CDR3 length: 16 residues.

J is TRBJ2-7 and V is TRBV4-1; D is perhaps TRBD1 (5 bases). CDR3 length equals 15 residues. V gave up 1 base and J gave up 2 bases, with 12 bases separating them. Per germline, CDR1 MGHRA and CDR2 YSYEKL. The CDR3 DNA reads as TGCGCCAGCAGCCAAGGAATTGAACAGGCCTACGAGCAGTACTTC. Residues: CASSQGIEQAYEQYF.

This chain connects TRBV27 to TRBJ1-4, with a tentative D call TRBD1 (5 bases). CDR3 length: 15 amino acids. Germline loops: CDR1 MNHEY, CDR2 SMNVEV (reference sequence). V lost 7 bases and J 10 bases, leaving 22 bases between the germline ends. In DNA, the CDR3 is TGTGCCAGCATGGGGTCGGGGGGGGGAGAGGGAAAACTGTTTTTT. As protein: CASMGSGGGEGKLFF.

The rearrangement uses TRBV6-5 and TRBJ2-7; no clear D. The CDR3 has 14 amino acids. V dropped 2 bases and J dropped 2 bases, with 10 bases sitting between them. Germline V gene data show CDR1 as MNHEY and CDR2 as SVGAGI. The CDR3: CASSYLQSTYEQYF. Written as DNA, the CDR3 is TGTGCCAGCAGTTACCTCCAGTCCACCTACGAGCAGTACTTC.

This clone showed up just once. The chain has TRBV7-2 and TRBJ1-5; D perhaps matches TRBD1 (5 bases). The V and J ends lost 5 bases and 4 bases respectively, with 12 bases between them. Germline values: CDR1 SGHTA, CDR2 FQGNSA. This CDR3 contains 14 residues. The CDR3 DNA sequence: TGTGCCAGCAGCCGCGGACATTCGAATCAGCCCCAGCATTTT. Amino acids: CASSRGHSNQPQHF. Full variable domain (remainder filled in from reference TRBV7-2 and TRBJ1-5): GAGVSQSPSNKVTEKGKDVELRCDPISGHTALYWYRQSLGQGLEFLIYFQGNSAPDKSGLPSDRFSAERTGGSVSTLTIQRTQQEDSAVYLCASSRGHSNQPQHFGDGTRLSIL.

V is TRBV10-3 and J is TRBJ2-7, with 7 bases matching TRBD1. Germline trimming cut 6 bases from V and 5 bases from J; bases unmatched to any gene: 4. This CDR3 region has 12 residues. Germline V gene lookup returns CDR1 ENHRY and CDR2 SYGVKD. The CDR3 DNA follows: TGTGCCATCAGCAACACAGGGGACGAGCAGTACTTC. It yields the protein CAISNTGDEQYF.

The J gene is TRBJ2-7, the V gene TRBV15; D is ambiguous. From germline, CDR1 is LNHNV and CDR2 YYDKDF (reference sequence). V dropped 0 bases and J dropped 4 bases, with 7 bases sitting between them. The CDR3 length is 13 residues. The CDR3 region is CATSRDLFYEQYF. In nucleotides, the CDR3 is TGTGCCACCAGCAGAGACCTATTTTACGAGCAGTACTTC.